The present entry profiles one T cell receptor (beta chain) with its context. Methods used by the authors: Reference gene primers were amplified, and this amplification served to estimate nucleated cell counts. Only in-frame clones appear in the TCRdb table, and some are missing; sequencing was by immunoSEQ multiplex PCR. That table is the source of V, J and clone size, and D and trimming were worked out from the DNA. The table has a few hundred thousand clones, approximately 84% seen once. The data derive from a study of blood T cell repertoires in COVID-19. About the study: T cells, B-cell-depleted T cells, or PBMCs supplied cDNA or gDNA.

Donors in Cohort 3 counted as recovered after two negative PCRs, clearance, or symptom resolution. The germline CDR1 and CDR2 sequences are SGHAT and FQNNGV. The CDR3 runs 12 residues. V was cut by 7 bases and J by 6 bases, with 12 bases left in between. The chain combines TRBV11-2 with TRBJ1-2; possible D gene TRBD1, 5 bases. The sequencing sample was made of PBMCs or T cells enriched from blood (not recorded which). The receptor's source is a woman aged 25 to 39 who had recovered from COVID-19. The CDR3 sequence is CASTLWGDGYTF. Written as DNA, the CDR3 is TGTGCCAGCACACTGTGGGGGGATGGCTACACCTTC.